The clone carrying this T cell receptor beta chain was counted only a few times. The target antigen is unknown. The sample belongs to a study of beta chain features in type 1 diabetes. Every bit of the isolated RNA underwent reverse transcription, so sequencing read expressed TCRB transcripts. Generated by immunoSEQ multiplex PCR, the TCRdb table keeps only in-frame clones and is missing some. The profile covers 130,000 or so clones, with roughly 17% appearing a single time and 2.6% taken by the ten largest. The CDR3 is 14 residues long. With 6 bases clipped from V and 6 bases from J, the junction kept 9 bases outside the gene matches. Germline CDR1 reads GTSNPN; CDR2 reads SVGIG (reference sequence). Study outcomes and limitations: Cells with high TCR expression could be over-represented by cDNA sequencing. When Type 1 diabetes patients were examined, their TCRB CDR3s proved moderately but significantly shorter in all four CD4+ subsets.

The receptor was isolated from a young man with type 1 diabetes. The sample taken for sequencing was central memory CD4+ T cells from blood. The chain links TRBV30 to TRBJ2-3; the match to TRBD2 covers 10 bases. The CDR3 sequence: CACSRGTSADTQYF. CDR3 sequence (DNA): TGTGCCTGTTCCAGGGGGACTAGCGCGGATACGCAGTATTTT.